The T cell receptor (beta chain) described here comes from a study of blood T cell repertoires in COVID-19. Across the whole study: Italy, Spain and the United States were the sources of the convalescent and acute COVID-19 samples. T cells, B-cell-depleted T cells, or PBMCs provided the cDNA or gDNA that served as material.

Original methodology: From reference gene primer amplification, estimates of nucleated cell counts were derived. Generated by immunoSEQ multiplex PCR, the TCRdb table keeps only in-frame clones and is missing some. The DNA was the basis for D and trimming; V, J and clone size are from that table. The table shows 360,000 or so clones, with around 83% occurring only once. Germline V gene sequence: CDR1 GTSNPN, CDR2 SVGIG (reference sequence). The CDR3 runs 13 residues. J lost 6 bases, V lost 2 bases, and 6 bases had no gene match. Which cohort a participant joined came from the clinical history participants gave.

The sequence was collected from a woman in her forties or fifties who had recovered from COVID-19. This chain links TRBV30 with TRBJ1-1; 7 bases line up with TRBD1. The sample consisted of PBMCs or T cells enriched from blood (not recorded which). For the CDR3, the DNA is TGTGCCTGGAGTTCGGGAGGGGGCTCTGAAGCTTTCTTT. Amino acids: CAWSSGGGSEAFF.